This T cell receptor (beta chain) was captured in a study of Graves' ophthalmopathy and Graves' hyperthyroidism. TCR beta CDR3 regions were amplified from RNA transcripts. The first-round RT-PCR employed HTBI primers together with the Qiagen OneStep RT-PCR kit. A multiplex PCR was then performed as the second round. TCRdb re-analysed the multiplex PCR reads in MiXCR, keeping a single row per CDR3 protein. Among around 520,000 distinct CDR3 sequences listed, approximately 35% were seen once. As to this clonotype: Its antigen is currently unknown.

Whole-study findings and limits: Both an approximately 68% sensitivity and an approximately 72% specificity characterized the model's predictions of ophthalmopathy progression.

The sample was peripheral blood or thyroid tissue (not recorded which). The sequence came from an adult man with Graves' hyperthyroidism.

CDR3 in amino acids: CASSYPGTSGVYEQYF. In nucleotides, the CDR3 is TGTGCCAGCAGTTACCCAGGGACTAGCGGAGTCTACGAGCAGTACTTC. This chain connects TRBV6-6 to TRBJ2-7; 11 bases match TRBD2. In germline, CDR1 is MNHNY, CDR2 SVGAGI (reference sequence). V gave up 2 bases and J gave up 3 bases; unmatched junction bases: 6. CDR3 size: 16 residues.